These T cell receptor beta chains were read from a single sample in a study of blood T cell repertoires in COVID-19. Clones were read by immunoSEQ multiplex PCR, and TCRdb kept only the in-frame ones, dropping some. The repertoire includes fewer than 70,000 clones, around 86% of them detected once, and about 15% sits in the top ten. Sequences were obtained from peripheral blood. The receptors here all came from a man in his forties or fifties with COVID-19, enrolled during active disease. Both conserved end residues are part of each CDR3. D genes are given only for firm matches. A row's size may be missing; if present it is once, few, many or a size class.

d_call,clone_size,j_call,v_call,cdr3_nt,cdr3_aa
TRBD1,-,TRBJ1-1,TRBV19,TGTGCCAGTAGTACACTAACCGGGACAGGGGCCGTAGGGACTGAAGCTTTCTTT,CASSTLTGTGAVGTEAFF
TRBD1,-,TRBJ1-2,TRBV5-1,TGCGCCAGCAGGGAGGGGGCGCAGGACTATGGCTACACCTTC,CASREGAQDYGYTF
-,-,TRBJ2-2,TRBV5-1,TGCGCCAGCAGCTTAAACCTAGCAACCGGGGAGCTGTTTTTT,CASSLNLATGELFF
TRBD2,-,TRBJ2-7,TRBV10-3,TGTGCCATCAGCCGACGGGAGGGAGTTTCATCGTACGAGCAGTACTTC,CAISRREGVSSYEQYF
-,-,TRBJ1-1,TRBV10-3,TGTGCCATCAGTTACAAGGTGGAGACTGAAGCTTTCTTT,CAISYKVETEAFF
TRBD1,-,TRBJ1-1,TRBV5-1,TGCGCCAGCAGCAGAGAGACAGGGTCCAACACTGAAGCTTTCTTT,CASSRETGSNTEAFF
TRBD1,-,TRBJ1-5,TRBV7-8,TGTGCCAGCAGCTTAGCGCGGGCAGGGGGTCAGCCCCAGCATTTT,CASSLARAGGQPQHF
TRBD1,-,TRBJ1-1,TRBV10-1,TGCGCCAGCAGTGAAACCTTGGGACAGGGGAGGAACACTGAAGCTTTCTTT,CASSETLGQGRNTEAFF
TRBD2,-,TRBJ2-5,TRBV7-9,TGTGCCAGCAGCTTGACTAGCGGGGTCCCGGAGACCCAGTACTTC,CASSLTSGVPETQYF
-,-,TRBJ1-5,TRBV19,TGTGCCAGTAGTATATCCCGATCAGGACAGCCCCAGCATTTT,CASSISRSGQPQHF
-,-,TRBJ1-1,TRBV6-6,TGTGCCAGCAGTTACAGAGACATGAACACTGAAGCTTTCTTT,CASSYRDMNTEAFF
-,-,TRBJ1-4,TRBV19,TGTGCCAGTAGTATCGGGACATCTCAGAAGTTGCTGTTTTTT,CASSIGTSQKLLFF
-,-,TRBJ1-3,TRBV6-5,TGTGCCTTACATACCCTCTCTGGAAACACCATATATTTT,CALHTLSGNTIYF
TRBD2,-,TRBJ2-3,TRBV3-1/TRBV3-2,TGTGCCAGCAGCCAAGAAACGGGGGGAAGAGATACGCAGTATTTT,CASSQETGGRDTQYF
-,-,TRBJ2-3,TRBV28,TGTGCCAGCAGCCCCAACCGGCGTCGGGGAGAGACGCAGTATTTT,CASSPNRRRGETQYF
-,-,TRBJ2-7,TRBV12-3/TRBV12-4,TGTGCCAGCAGCCGCGGGAACTACGAGCAGTACTTC,CASSRGNYEQYF
-,-,TRBJ1-4,TRBV28,TGTGCCAGCAGTTTACAGGGAATGTCCACTAATGAAAAACTGTTTTTT,CASSLQGMSTNEKLFF
-,-,TRBJ2-1,TRBV7-2,TGTGCCAGCAGCTTAAGGACTAACTCCTACAATGAGCAGTTCTTC,CASSLRTNSYNEQFF
-,once,TRBJ2-3,TRBV15,TGTGCCACCAGCATTCGGTCCGACACAGATACGCAGTATTTT,CATSIRSDTDTQYF
TRBD2,few,TRBJ2-1,TRBV7-2,TGTGCCAGCAGCTTAGTGGGGATAGCGGGGGACCATGAGCAGTTCTTC,CASSLVGIAGDHEQFF
-,-,TRBJ1-1,TRBV6-5,TGTGCCAGCAGTTTAGAGGGTAACACTGAAGCTTTCTTT,CASSLEGNTEAFF
-,-,TRBJ1-2,TRBV6-5,TGTGCCAGCAGAACTGGACAGTACTATGGCTACACCTTC,CASRTGQYYGYTF
TRBD2,-,TRBJ2-7,TRBV28,TGTGCCAGCAGCCCCCAGGGCGGGGGCTCCTACGAGCAGTACTTC,CASSPQGGGSYEQYF
-,-,TRBJ1-2,TRBV2,TGTGCCAGCAGTGAACCCAGGGGTGTCTATGGCTACACCTTC,CASSEPRGVYGYTF
-,-,TRBJ2-3,TRBV19,TGTGCCAGTAGTCGGGACACTAGCACAGATACGCAGTATTTT,CASSRDTSTDTQYF
TRBD1,-,TRBJ1-2,TRBV27,TGTGCCAGCAGTACAGGGGTCTCTCGGAGGGGCTACACCTTC,CASSTGVSRRGYTF
TRBD1,-,TRBJ2-5,TRBV5-1,TGCGCCAGCAGCTTGGGACCGACAGGGGAAGAGACCCAGTACTTC,CASSLGPTGEETQYF
TRBD2,once,TRBJ2-1,TRBV10-3,TGTGCCATCAGCGTCCTTGGGGGACTAGAACAATACGAGCAGTTCTTC,CAISVLGGLEQYEQFF